These T cell receptor beta chains were read from a single sample in a study of radiation and T cells in renal cell carcinoma. This table comes from immunoSEQ multiplex PCR, and its TCRdb copy is limited to in-frame clones, with some not included. The sample lists 20,000 to 25,000 clones, roughly 64% occurring once. The source material was tumor tissue, sampled from a patient whose treatment was nephrectomy without radiotherapy. The receptors here all came from a man aged 35-49 years with renal cell carcinoma. CDR3s include the opening cysteine and the closing phenylalanine or tryptophan. A D gene is named only where the DNA matches it firmly. A clone size is listed for some rows: how often the clone was seen (once, few, many), or a class if it is expanded.

j_gene	abundance	v_gene	d_gene	CDR3aa	CDR3nt
TRBJ2-1	-	TRBV14	TRBD2	CASSQLSGGSPYNEQFF	TGTGCCAGCAGCCAACTCTCCGGGGGGTCACCCTACAATGAGCAGTTCTTC
TRBJ1-1	-	TRBV28	-	CASSLGSGFRTEAFF	TGTGCCAGCAGTTTAGGGTCAGGGTTCAGGACTGAAGCTTTCTTT
TRBJ1-6	few	TRBV6-4	-	CASSDRDNSPLHF	TGTGCCAGCAGTGACCGGGACAATTCACCCCTCCACTTT
TRBJ1-6	medium-sized	TRBV4-1	TRBD1	CASSHGRGKNNSPLHF	TGCGCCAGCAGCCATGGCAGGGGGAAAAATAATTCACCCCTCCACTTT
TRBJ1-1	-	TRBV7-9	TRBD1	CASSAPGQGLNTEAFF	TGTGCCAGCAGCGCTCCGGGACAGGGGCTGAACACTGAAGCTTTCTTT
TRBJ1-3	-	TRBV29-1	TRBD1	CSVRTGGFKNTIYF	TGCAGCGTCCGGACAGGGGGCTTCAAAAACACCATATATTTT
TRBJ1-2	-	TRBV29-1	-	CSVSQGGYTF	TGCAGCGTCTCACAGGGCGGCTACACCTTC
TRBJ1-6	-	TRBV27	-	CASSGVRYSPLHF	TGTGCCAGCTCGGGGGTTAGGTATTCACCCCTCCACTTT
TRBJ2-2	-	TRBV4-2	-	CASSHATGANTGELFF	TGTGCCAGCAGCCATGCGACAGGTGCGAACACCGGGGAGCTGTTTTTT
TRBJ2-1	-	TRBV12-5	TRBD1	CASGLGTGWSSYNEQFF	TGTGCTAGTGGTTTGGGGACAGGGTGGTCGAGCTACAATGAGCAGTTCTTC
TRBJ2-1	-	TRBV7-2	TRBD1	CASSRDRQGVRNEQFF	TGTGCCAGCAGCCGGGACCGACAGGGTGTTCGCAATGAGCAGTTCTTC
TRBJ1-2	-	TRBV6-5	-	CAIRGANYGYTF	TGTGCCATCAGGGGAGCTAACTATGGCTACACCTTC
TRBJ1-2	-	TRBV27	-	CASSRPTGYGYTF	TGTGCCAGCAGTCGACCCACAGGGTATGGCTACACCTTC
TRBJ2-3	many	TRBV4-2	TRBD2	CASMGGITDTQYF	TGTGCCAGCATGGGGGGGATCACAGATACGCAGTATTTT
TRBJ1-5	-	TRBV19	-	CASSILSGSNQPQHF	TGTGCCAGTAGTATTCTCTCAGGCAGCAATCAGCCCCAGCATTTT
TRBJ1-1	-	TRBV7-2	-	CASSLGQVNTEAFF	TGTGCCAGCAGCTTAGGGCAGGTGAACACTGAAGCTTTCTTT
TRBJ2-5	once	TRBV6-1	-	CASSVGGTVQETQYF	TGTGCCAGCAGTGTTGGAGGGACAGTCCAAGAGACCCAGTACTTC
TRBJ2-7	once	TRBV6-5	-	CASRTSPWVYEQYF	TGTGCCAGCAGGACTTCACCCTGGGTCTACGAGCAGTACTTC
TRBJ1-2	-	TRBV10-3	TRBD1	CAISENSPGQGALGYGYTF	TGTGCCATCAGTGAGAATTCGCCGGGACAGGGGGCGTTAGGCTATGGCTACACCTTC
TRBJ1-2	-	TRBV5-1	-	CASSPRDYGYTF	TGCGCCAGCAGCCCGCGGGACTATGGCTACACCTTC
TRBJ1-5	few	TRBV4-1	TRBD1	CASSQESWDSHNQPQHF	TGCGCCAGCAGCCAAGAATCCTGGGACAGCCACAATCAGCCCCAGCATTTT
TRBJ1-1	-	TRBV15	-	CATSRDLNPEAFF	TGTGCCACCAGCAGAGATCTAAATCCAGAAGCTTTCTTT
TRBJ2-1	-	TRBV9	TRBD2	CASSVVERGGRNEQFF	TGTGCCAGCAGCGTTGTCGAGCGGGGGGGTCGCAATGAGCAGTTCTTC
TRBJ1-4	-	TRBV6-1	-	CASSRQATNEKLFF	TGTGCCAGCAGCCGACAGGCAACTAATGAAAAACTGTTTTTT
TRBJ1-1	few	TRBV4-1	TRBD1	CASSPADRGHTEAFF	TGCGCCAGCAGCCCTGCGGACAGGGGCCACACTGAAGCTTTCTTT
TRBJ1-4	-	TRBV7-2	TRBD1	CASSTAQGAGEKLFF	TGTGCCAGCAGCACAGCACAGGGGGCAGGTGAAAAACTGTTTTTT
TRBJ2-2	-	TRBV5-1	TRBD2	CASSLEGRAGELFF	TGCGCCAGCAGCTTGGAAGGGAGGGCCGGGGAGCTGTTTTTT
TRBJ2-3	-	TRBV2	-	CASSERLTGSDTQYF	TGTGCCAGCAGTGAACGCCTTACAGGTTCAGATACGCAGTATTTT
TRBJ2-6	few	TRBV2	TRBD1	CASSIQGAHGSGANVLTF	TGTGCCAGCAGTATACAGGGGGCGCATGGATCTGGGGCCAACGTCCTGACTTTC
TRBJ2-7	-	TRBV13	-	CASSDMGGAYSYEQYF	TGTGCCAGCAGCGACATGGGGGGCGCGTACTCCTACGAGCAGTACTTC
TRBJ1-1	-	TRBV5-1	TRBD1	CASSGQAVGTEAFF	TGCGCCAGCAGCGGACAGGCCGTGGGGACTGAAGCTTTCTTT
TRBJ1-4	-	TRBV15	-	CATSRGRMGDSNEKLFF	TGTGCCACCAGCAGAGGCCGAATGGGGGACTCCAATGAAAAACTGTTTTTT
TRBJ1-2	medium-sized	TRBV7-9	-	CASSLGYANYGYTF	TGTGCCAGCAGCTTGGGCTACGCTAACTATGGCTACACCTTC
TRBJ1-2	-	TRBV7-7	TRBD1	CASSLRQGLHYGYTF	TGTGCCAGCAGCCTCAGACAGGGGCTACACTATGGCTACACCTTC
TRBJ2-5	-	TRBV7-2	TRBD2	CASSLGLAGGQETQYF	TGTGCCAGCAGCTTAGGGCTAGCGGGGGGCCAAGAGACCCAGTACTTC
TRBJ1-5	-	TRBV19	-	CASSISQRYQPQHF	TGTGCCAGTAGTATTTCACAGAGGTATCAGCCCCAGCATTTT
TRBJ2-5	-	TRBV5-5	TRBD1	CASSLTGGETQYF	TGTGCCAGCAGCTTGACAGGGGGAGAGACCCAGTACTTC
TRBJ1-4	-	TRBV2	-	CASRSTGRANEKLFF	TGTGCCAGCAGAAGCACAGGGAGGGCTAATGAAAAACTGTTTTTT
TRBJ1-2	-	TRBV28	-	CASTMAGYGYTF	TGTGCCAGCACCATGGCCGGCTATGGCTACACCTTC
TRBJ1-1	-	TRBV30	-	CAWSTQGDTVAFF	TGTGCCTGGAGTACCCAGGGAGACACTGTAGCTTTCTTT
TRBJ2-1	-	TRBV29-1	-	CSVDPGRLNNEQFF	TGCAGCGTTGATCCGGGGCGGCTAAACAATGAGCAGTTCTTC
TRBJ1-1	few	TRBV5-1	-	CASSYRSSPNTEAFF	TGCGCCAGCAGCTATCGAAGCTCACCGAACACTGAAGCTTTCTTT
TRBJ1-1	-	TRBV5-8	-	CASSLVGLWKAFF	TGTGCCAGCAGCTTGGTCGGGCTATGGAAAGCTTTCTTT
TRBJ2-1	-	TRBV5-1	TRBD2	CASSIGTSGKYNEQFF	TGCGCCAGCAGCATAGGGACTAGCGGCAAGTACAATGAGCAGTTCTTC
TRBJ2-3	-	TRBV18	TRBD2	CASSPGLAGTSTDTQYF	TGTGCCAGCTCACCAGGACTAGCGGGGACAAGCACAGATACGCAGTATTTT
TRBJ2-4	-	TRBV2	-	CASSASVGGNQNIQYF	TGTGCCAGCAGTGCGAGTGTGGGGGGTAACCAAAACATTCAGTACTTC
TRBJ2-1	once	TRBV7-2	TRBD2	CASSPGRLANEQFF	TGTGCCAGCAGCCCCGGGCGACTAGCAAATGAGCAGTTCTTC
TRBJ1-1	-	TRBV27	-	CASSLGERTEAFF	TGTGCCAGCAGTTTGGGTGAACGCACTGAAGCTTTCTTT
TRBJ2-1	-	TRBV6-4	-	CASSDGTHNEQFF	TGTGCCAGCAGTGACGGAACTCACAATGAGCAGTTCTTC
TRBJ2-3	-	TRBV30	-	CAWSAHLNTQYF	TGTGCCTGGAGTGCCCACCTGAATACGCAGTATTTT
TRBJ1-3	few	TRBV28	TRBD1	CASSLAGGSGNTIYF	TGTGCCAGCAGTTTAGCAGGGGGCTCTGGAAACACCATATATTTT
TRBJ2-2	-	TRBV7-7	TRBD2	CASSLDPLAGNTGELFF	TGTGCCAGCAGCTTAGATCCGCTAGCGGGGAACACCGGGGAGCTGTTTTTT
TRBJ2-1	medium-sized	TRBV27	-	CASRGLGSSDNEQFF	TGTGCCAGCAGGGGATTGGGGTCCTCGGACAATGAGCAGTTCTTC
TRBJ2-5	-	TRBV7-9	-	CASSSTGETQYF	TGTGCCAGCAGCTCGACCGGAGAGACCCAGTACTTC
TRBJ1-1	-	TRBV18	TRBD1	CASSPDTTGGGGTEAFF	TGTGCCAGCTCACCCGACACGACAGGGGGAGGAGGCACTGAAGCTTTCTTT
TRBJ1-2	many	TRBV7-2	-	CASSFAWSNYGYTF	TGTGCCAGCAGCTTCGCCTGGAGTAACTATGGCTACACCTTC
TRBJ2-2	-	TRBV18	-	CASSRAGADTGELFF	TGTGCCAGCTCACGGGCCGGGGCGGACACCGGGGAGCTGTTTTTT
TRBJ2-3	-	TRBV29-1	TRBD1	CSVVLGQGVTDTQYF	TGCAGCGTAGTTCTGGGACAGGGGGTCACAGATACGCAGTATTTT
TRBJ2-5	few	TRBV5-1	TRBD1	CASSLGQGGETQYF	TGCGCCAGCAGCCTCGGACAGGGCGGTGAGACCCAGTACTTC
TRBJ1-1	once	TRBV9	-	CASSVLVNTEAFF	TGTGCCAGCAGCGTACTAGTGAACACTGAAGCTTTCTTT